Listed below are T cell receptor beta chains from one sample, sequenced in a study of cytotoxic CD8 clonotypes in ibrutinib-treated CLL. Clones were sequenced by immunoSEQ multiplex PCR, and TCRdb holds only the in-frame ones, with some missing. Here the sample spans over 110,000 clones, approximately 89% being singletons. Sample: PBMCs, taken after 12 months of ibrutinib treatment. Receptor source: a human donor with chronic lymphocytic leukemia. The CDR3 runs from the conserved cysteine through the conserved F or W. Each record gives: D gene, J gene, V gene, clone size, CDR3 DNA, CDR3 protein. A D gene is named only where the DNA matches it firmly. Some rows mark clone size as missing; the rest say once, few, many or name a class of expanded clone.

>-|TRBJ2-5|TRBV30|-
TGTGCCTGGAGTGTACGGGCCTGGATAAGAGGGGAGACCCAGTACTTC
CAWSVRAWIRGETQYF
>-|TRBJ2-5|TRBV19|-
TGTGCCAGTAAGGCGGCAGAGAGACAAGAGACCCAGTACTTC
CASKAAERQETQYF
>TRBD1|TRBJ1-2|TRBV29-1|-
TGCAGCGCCTCGGACAGGGAGGAGGGCTACACCTTC
CSASDREEGYTF
>-|TRBJ1-2|TRBV7-3|once
TGTGCCAGCAGCCCAAGGGGGGGTTTCCATGGCTACACCTTC
CASSPRGGFHGYTF
>TRBD2|TRBJ2-5|TRBV27|-
TGTGCCGGGCAACTAGCGGGAGGAAGAGAGACCCAGTACTTC
CAGQLAGGRETQYF
>TRBD1|TRBJ1-2|TRBV6-5|few
TGTGCCAGCAGTCGGGCAGGGGGCGAACCAGGCTACACCTTC
CASSRAGGEPGYTF
>-|TRBJ2-3|TRBV4-2|-
TGTGCCAGCAGCCAAGATCTACTTTTGGAAGATACGCAGTATTTT
CASSQDLLLEDTQYF
>-|TRBJ1-5|TRBV2|-
TGTGCCAGCACTGCAGGGGCGAATGGTAATCAGCCCCAGCATTTT
CASTAGANGNQPQHF
>-|TRBJ1-4|TRBV27|-
TGTGCCAGCAGCTTTGACACGCAAGGAAGTGAAAAACTGTTTTTT
CASSFDTQGSEKLFF
>-|TRBJ1-1|TRBV11-2|-
TGTGCCAGCAGCTTAGCCAGGGAGAGGTGGAACACTGAAGCTTTCTTT
CASSLARERWNTEAFF
>-|TRBJ1-1|TRBV27|-
TGTGCCAGCAGTCACGAGGGACATCGCGGCGCTTTCTTT
CASSHEGHRGAFF
>-|TRBJ2-3|TRBV7-3|-
TGTGCCAGCAGCTCGAATACAGGGATTCGGGGCACAGATACGCAGTATTTT
CASSSNTGIRGTDTQYF
>-|TRBJ2-7|TRBV5-5|-
TGTGCCAGCAGCTTCCGCGGGACATACGAATACGGGCAGTACTTC
CASSFRGTYEYGQYF
>-|TRBJ1-4|TRBV10-1|-
TGCGCCAGCAGTGAGACTACAGGGGAAAAACTGTTTTTT
CASSETTGEKLFF